This TCR beta chain was identified in a study of breast tumors, draining lymph nodes, adjacent tissues (dated by TCRdb to 2016 to 2017). Background for the entire study: Breast cancer patients provided tumor, adjacent nontumor tissue and axillary lymph nodes, and the study compared the TCR beta repertoires across these three sources. The study was designed to assess the relationships and possible T-cell exchange between tumor, surrounding tissue and draining lymph node repertoires in human breast cancer. The full study reports these points: A scenario in which most tumor T cells derive from the lymph node and then expand within tumor tissue was judged to be consistent with the data. Tumor and nontumor tissue repertoires were found to be significantly more similar in luminal-like than in basal-like breast cancer. Tumor T-cell repertoires showed less diversity than lymph node repertoires and more diversity than nontumor tissue repertoires, and tumor T-cell repertoires showed preferential V and J gene usage. The study presented the conclusion that tumor T cells originate in lymph nodes as consistent with a hypothesis, not as something directly demonstrated.

Sequencing was performed on an Illumina HiSeq 2000. TCR beta chain libraries were generated by multiplex PCR amplification. The amplified TCR beta chain products were analyzed by high-throughput sequencing. TCRdb trimmed the raw reads at Q25, called clones with MiXCR and kept productive beta chains. Here each entry gathers all rows of one CDR3 protein and keeps the most common genes and DNA. The sample records under 300,000 distinct CDR3 sequences, approximately 36% of which are singletons. Clones ranked in the top ten supply under 4.5% of the sample. Lymph node samples were obtained from the axillary draining lymph nodes of breast cancer patients. This clonotype was seen many times. Its antigen is currently not known. No base qualities exist here, and no much larger clone lies one base off it. There are 18 amino acids in the CDR3, from cysteine to phenylalanine inclusive. Here the CDR3 DNA is all that survives: 54 bases in frame from base 1. Unmatched junction bases come to 12, with V trimmed by 5 bases and J by 2 bases. Per the germline V gene, KGHDR is the CDR1 and SFDVKD is the CDR2.

Material for sequencing was axillary lymph node tissue. The TCR comes from a female donor with breast cancer. Some clones in this sample may be carry-over from other donors' samples. The V gene is TRBV24-1 and the J gene is TRBJ2-3; 10 bases in the junction line up with TRBD1. DNA sequence: TGTGCCACCAGTGGTAACCCCGGGACAGGGGATCCCACAGATACGCAGTATTTT. This codes for CATSGNPGTGDPTDTQYF.